This passage covers 9 T cell receptor beta chains from one sample sequenced in a study of blood T cell repertoires in COVID-19. Some clones are missing from TCRdb's copy, which holds only in-frame ones; the method was immunoSEQ multiplex PCR. The sample holds over 130,000 clones; approximately 80% are singletons and the top ten take roughly 1.7%. The sequenced sample consisted of PBMCs or T cells enriched from blood (not recorded which). These TCRs come from a woman between 18 and 29 years old who had been exposed to COVID-19.

The CDR3 DNA is TGTGCCAGCTCGGGACTTATTGCTGGAAACACCATATATTTT. Residues: CASSGLIAGNTIYF. The rearrangement joins TRBV2 to TRBJ1-3, with a weak D call TRBD1 (5 bases). This CDR3 spans 14 amino acids. Germline-derived CDR1 and CDR2 are SNHLY and FYNNEI. The V end was cut by 8 bases, the J end by 2 bases, with 13 bases between.

The gene calls are TRBV7-9 and TRBJ2-7; D is possibly TRBD1 (5 bases). From germline, CDR1 is SEHNR and CDR2 FQNEAQ (reference sequence). The CDR3 has 13 amino acids. V shed 8 bases and J shed 5 bases, with 16 bases lying between them. The CDR3, as DNA: TGTGCCAGCCAGGGTGGGGTGGGGAACGAGCAGTACTTC. Amino acids: CASQGGVGNEQYF.

The chain combines TRBV7-3 with TRBJ2-7; tentative D call: TRBD1 (6 bases). V dropped 6 bases and J dropped 0 bases, with 12 bases sitting between them. The CDR3 is 14 amino acids. Germline values: CDR1 SGHTA, CDR2 FQGTGA. CDR3 bases: TGTGCCAGCAGTTTCAACAGGGACTCCTACGAGCAGTACTTC. It yields the protein CASSFNRDSYEQYF.

This chain joins TRBV6-4 and TRBJ2-1; 7 nucleotides line up with TRBD2. The CDR3 is 16 amino acids. Germline V gene lookup returns CDR1 MRHNA and CDR2 SNTAGT. V lost 3 bases and J lost 7; bases outside the gene matches: 12. CDR3 residues: CASSEIAGRGRNEQFF. The CDR3 DNA sequence: TGTGCCAGCAGTGAAATAGCGGGCCGCGGGCGTAATGAGCAGTTCTTC.

In this sample, this clone turned up a few times. The chain combines TRBV28 with TRBJ1-2, with D tentatively TRBD1 (6 bases). Looked up from germline, CDR1 is MDHEN and CDR2 is SYDVKM. Trimming removed 6 bases at V and 5 bases at J, with 16 bases between. CDR3 length: 14 amino acids. CDR3 residues: CASRMGGASYGYTF. The CDR3, as DNA: TGTGCCAGCAGAATGGGGGGGGCGAGTTATGGCTACACCTTC.

V and J are TRBV4-1 and TRBJ2-5; TRBD1 matches 8 bases. The germline CDR1 and CDR2 sequences are MGHRA and YSYEKL. V lost 4 bases, J lost 5 bases, and 27 bases stayed unmatched. This CDR3 region has 21 residues. The CDR3 sequence: CASSPVYSSTGARMGKETQYF. As DNA, the CDR3 is TGCGCCAGCAGCCCAGTGTATTCCTCGACAGGGGCACGAATGGGGAAGGAGACCCAGTACTTC.

In its sample, this clone was seen a few times. The genes are TRBV12-5 and TRBJ2-2, with 15 bases aligning to TRBD2. The V gene's germline CDR1 is LGHNT and CDR2 FRNRAP. Trimming removed 5 bases from V and 3 bases from J; junction bases left unmatched: 10. The CDR3 totals 19 residues. The CDR3 DNA reads as TGTGCTAGTGGTCAGGGACTAGCGGGAGGCCCGAAACACACCGGGGAGCTGTTTTTT. This gives the protein CASGQGLAGGPKHTGELFF. Full variable domain (outside the CDR3, taken from reference TRBV12-5 and TRBJ2-2): DARVTQTPRHKVTEMGQEVTMRCQPILGHNTVFWYRQTMMQGLELLAYFRNRAPLDDSGMPKDRFSAEMPDATLATLKIQPSEPRDSAVYFCASGQGLAGGPKHTGELFFGEGSRLTVL.

The gene calls are TRBV29-1 and TRBJ2-7; possibly TRBD1 for D (8 bases). The CDR3 sequence is 16 residues long. Trimming shortened V by 4 bases and J by 5 bases, and 24 bases separated the two germline ends. Germline CDR1 SQVTM, CDR2 ANQGSEA. The CDR3, as DNA: TGCAGCGTTGGTTCGGGACAGGTGCCTGCGGGGGACGAGCAGTACTTC. Translated: CSVGSGQVPAGDEQYF.

This clone has just a few counts. The rearrangement links TRBV14 to TRBJ2-7; a possible D gene is TRBD1 (6 bases). Germline CDR1 and CDR2: SGHDN and FVKESK. This CDR3 has 15 residues. The V and J ends lost 4 bases and 0 bases respectively, with 13 bases between them. CDR3 coding DNA: TGTGCCAGCAGCCCCCGGGACATACGCTCCTACGAGCAGTACTTC. Protein sequence: CASSPRDIRSYEQYF.